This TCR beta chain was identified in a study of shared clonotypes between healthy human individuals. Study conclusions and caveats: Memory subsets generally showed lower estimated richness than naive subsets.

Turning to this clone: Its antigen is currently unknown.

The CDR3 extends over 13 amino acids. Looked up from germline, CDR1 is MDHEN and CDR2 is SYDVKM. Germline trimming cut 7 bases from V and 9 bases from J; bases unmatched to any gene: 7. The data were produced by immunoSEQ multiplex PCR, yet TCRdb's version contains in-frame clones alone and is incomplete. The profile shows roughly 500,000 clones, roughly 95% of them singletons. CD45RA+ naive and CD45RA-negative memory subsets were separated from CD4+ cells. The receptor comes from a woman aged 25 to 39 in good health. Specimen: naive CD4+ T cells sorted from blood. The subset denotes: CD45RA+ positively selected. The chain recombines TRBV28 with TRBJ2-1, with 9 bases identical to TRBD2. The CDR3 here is CASTAGGTVEQFF. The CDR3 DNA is TGTGCCAGCACGGCGGGAGGGACGGTTGAGCAGTTCTTC.